This is a list of T cell receptor beta chains from one sample in a study of spatial heterogeneity in lung cancer. TCRdb fed the 5' RACE reads into MiXCR, producing one record per CDR3 protein. The profile covers about 95,000 distinct CDR3 sequences, with 7.5% to 10% appearing a single time and 6.9% taken by the ten largest. Here the sequenced sample was PBMCs, taken at surgery. These receptors all stem from a male donor with early-stage non-small cell lung cancer. Each CDR3 is given with its conserved first and last residue. D genes are given only for firm matches. Clone size is not always given. Where it is, it says once, few, many or a class for expanded clones.

>11|TRBJ2-1|few|TRBV6-5|-
CASSKLREQFF
TGTGCCAGCAGTAAGCTGCGTGAGCAGTTCTTC
>14|TRBJ2-6|-|TRBV27|-
CASSDASGANVLTF
TGTGCCAGCAGCGACGCCTCTGGGGCCAACGTCCTGACTTTC
>15|TRBJ2-3|once|TRBV12-3/TRBV12-4|TRBD2
CASSHSGRAPDTQYF
TGTGCCAGCAGTCATAGCGGGAGGGCCCCAGATACGCAGTATTTT
>14|TRBJ1-3|many|TRBV2|TRBD1
CASGRDRAGNTIYF
TGTGCCAGCGGCCGGGACAGGGCTGGAAACACCATATATTTT
>18|TRBJ2-1|-|TRBV4-2|TRBD2
CASSQETSGRPSYNEQFF
TGTGCCAGCAGCCAAGAAACTAGCGGGAGGCCATCCTACAATGAGCAGTTCTTC
>14|TRBJ1-2|-|TRBV28|-
CASRRDGSNYGYTF
TGTGCCAGCAGAAGGGACGGGTCTAACTATGGCTACACCTTC
>14|TRBJ2-7|many|TRBV28|-
CASRPDRASYEQYF
TGTGCCAGCAGACCCGATCGGGCATCCTACGAGCAGTACTTC
>13|TRBJ2-7|many|TRBV28|-
CASSLPESYEQYF
TGTGCCAGCAGTTTACCTGAGTCCTACGAGCAGTACTTC
>11|TRBJ2-3|few|TRBV6-5|-
CASSHTDTQYF
TGTGCCAGCAGTCACACAGATACGCAGTATTTT
>15|TRBJ2-7|many|TRBV28|TRBD2
CASSLVGLAKGEQYF
TGTGCCAGCAGTTTAGTGGGACTAGCAAAAGGGGAGCAGTACTTC
>15|TRBJ1-1|many|TRBV3-1|-
CASSQGPGENTEAFF
TGTGCCAGCAGCCAAGGTCCAGGAGAGAACACTGAAGCTTTCTTT
>18|TRBJ2-7|-|TRBV3-1|TRBD2
CASSLGLAGARSSYEQYF
TGTGCCAGCAGCTTGGGACTAGCGGGAGCCAGGAGCTCCTACGAGCAGTACTTC
>13|TRBJ2-5|-|TRBV20-1|-
CSAKNSGQETQYF
TGCAGTGCGAAAAATAGCGGCCAAGAGACCCAGTACTTC
>11|TRBJ1-2|few|TRBV20-1|-
CSVRQADGYTF
TGCAGTGTACGACAGGCAGATGGCTACACCTTC
>15|TRBJ2-7|few|TRBV29-1|-
CSVEEENSTPYEQYF
TGCAGCGTTGAAGAGGAGAACAGTACCCCCTACGAGCAGTACTTC
>14|TRBJ2-5|-|TRBV5-1|-
CASSFTSMKETQYF
TGCGCCAGCAGCTTTACTAGCATGAAAGAGACCCAGTACTTC
>17|TRBJ2-7|few|TRBV27|TRBD1
CASSLLGQGLGRHEQYF
TGTGCCAGCAGTTTATTGGGACAGGGGTTGGGAAGACACGAGCAGTACTTC
>15|TRBJ2-3|-|TRBV4-1|-
CASSQDRGSVDTQYF
TGCGCCAGCAGCCAAGACAGGGGCTCAGTAGATACGCAGTATTTT
>15|TRBJ2-1|many|TRBV6-5|TRBD2
CASSSLAGAYNEQFF
TGTGCCAGCAGCTCGCTAGCGGGAGCCTACAATGAGCAGTTCTTC
>15|TRBJ2-2|many|TRBV5-1|TRBD2
CASRLAGVDTGELFF
TGCGCCAGCAGACTAGCGGGAGTAGACACCGGGGAGCTGTTTTTT
>12|TRBJ1-2|many|TRBV29-1|-
CSVEPKHYGYTF
TGCAGCGTTGAGCCCAAACATTATGGCTACACCTTC
>11|TRBJ2-1|many|TRBV2|-
CASSDINEQFF
TGTGCCAGCAGTGACATCAATGAGCAGTTCTTC
>13|TRBJ1-2|many|TRBV29-1|-
CSVGTESNYGYTF
TGCAGCGTTGGGACCGAATCAAACTATGGCTACACCTTC
>16|TRBJ2-2|few|TRBV6-2/TRBV6-3|TRBD2
CASSYATSGNTGELFF
TGTGCCAGCAGTTATGCGACTAGCGGGAACACCGGGGAGCTGTTTTTT
>13|TRBJ2-1|few|TRBV30|-
CAWMATGRNEQFF
TGTGCCTGGATGGCGACAGGGAGGAATGAGCAGTTCTTC
>14|TRBJ2-2|few|TRBV5-1|-
CASSFGGTTGELFF
TGCGCCAGCAGCTTTGGAGGGACCACCGGGGAGCTGTTTTTT
>14|TRBJ1-5|many|TRBV4-3|-
CASSQDVSTQPQHF
TGCGCCAGCAGCCAAGATGTCTCTACTCAGCCCCAGCATTTT
>14|TRBJ2-3|few|TRBV6-5|TRBD2
CASSRGGPRDTQYF
TGTGCCAGCAGTCGGGGAGGGCCGAGAGATACGCAGTATTTT
>15|TRBJ2-1|few|TRBV10-1|-
CASRNKRAFYNEQFF
TGCGCCAGCAGGAACAAGCGGGCCTTCTACAATGAGCAGTTCTTC
>14|TRBJ2-3|-|TRBV6-5|-
CASSGTPRADTQYF
TGTGCCAGCAGCGGGACCCCGAGGGCAGATACGCAGTATTTT
>16|TRBJ2-3|-|TRBV27|TRBD1
CASSEDRSQLTDTQYF
TGTGCCAGCTCCGAGGACAGGTCTCAGCTGACAGATACGCAGTATTTT
>13|TRBJ1-1|few|TRBV10-2|TRBD1
CASNGQAGTEAFF
TGCGCCAGCAATGGACAGGCGGGCACTGAAGCTTTCTTT
>13|TRBJ2-2|many|TRBV5-1|-
CASSLDSPGELFF
TGCGCCAGCAGCTTGGACAGTCCCGGGGAGCTGTTTTTT
>14|TRBJ2-5|few|TRBV6-1|TRBD2
CASTLAGGQETQYF
TGTGCCAGCACCCTAGCGGGGGGCCAAGAGACCCAGTACTTC
>16|TRBJ1-3|many|TRBV12-3/TRBV12-4|TRBD1
CASSFGTGLSGNTIYF
TGTGCCAGCAGTTTTGGGACAGGACTCTCTGGAAACACCATATATTTT
>15|TRBJ2-3|many|TRBV7-2|-
CASSLDGGSTDTQYF
TGTGCCAGCAGCTTAGACGGGGGCAGCACAGATACGCAGTATTTT
>14|TRBJ2-3|-|TRBV6-1|TRBD1
CASRGDRYTDTQYF
TGTGCCAGCAGGGGGGACAGGTACACAGATACGCAGTATTTT
>12|TRBJ2-1|-|TRBV24-1|-
CATSDEGNEQFF
TGTGCCACCAGTGATGAGGGAAATGAGCAGTTCTTC
>13|TRBJ2-7|many|TRBV2|-
CASSKGVYGEQYF
TGTGCCAGCAGCAAAGGGGTTTATGGGGAGCAGTACTTC
>15|TRBJ1-5|many|TRBV6-6|-
CASSTGEGGGQPQHF
TGTGCCAGCAGTACCGGGGAGGGCGGAGGTCAGCCCCAGCATTTT
>13|TRBJ1-6|few|TRBV7-2|-
CASSLLQDSPLHF
TGTGCCAGCAGCTTACTACAGGATTCACCCCTCCACTTT
>15|TRBJ2-7|few|TRBV18|-
CASSPHEPPSNEQYF
TGTGCCAGCTCACCACATGAACCCCCCTCTAACGAGCAGTACTTC
>14|TRBJ2-5|-|TRBV5-1|-
CASSPALDQETQYF
TGCGCCAGCAGCCCCGCCCTAGACCAAGAGACCCAGTACTTC